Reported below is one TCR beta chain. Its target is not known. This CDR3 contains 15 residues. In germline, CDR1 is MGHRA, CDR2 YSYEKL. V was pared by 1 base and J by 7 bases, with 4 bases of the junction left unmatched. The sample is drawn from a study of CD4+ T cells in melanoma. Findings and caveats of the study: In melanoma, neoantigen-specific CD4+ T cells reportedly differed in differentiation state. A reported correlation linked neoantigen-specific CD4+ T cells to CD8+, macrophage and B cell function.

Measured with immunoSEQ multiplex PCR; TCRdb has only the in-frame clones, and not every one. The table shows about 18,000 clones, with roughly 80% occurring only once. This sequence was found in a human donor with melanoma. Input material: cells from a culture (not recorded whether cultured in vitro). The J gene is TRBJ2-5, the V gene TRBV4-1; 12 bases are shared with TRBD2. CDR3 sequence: CASSQGTSGVVTQYF. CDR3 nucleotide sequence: TGCGCCAGCAGCCAAGGGACTAGCGGGGTGGTGACCCAGTACTTC.